The clone carrying this T cell receptor beta chain has more than one count but fewer than ten. Antigen unknown. This sample is drawn from a study of T cells in Graves' hyperthyroidism and ophthalmopathy. Findings of the study overall: Most clonotypes that expanded in the thyroid above 0.001 also showed up in blood. The model identified upcoming ophthalmopathy a median around 6 months ahead of onset.

Amplification yielded TCR beta CDR3 regions, with RNA transcripts as the source. When the TCR CDR3 underwent first-round RT-PCR, the HTBI primer set was used. TCRdb re-derived calls from the multiplex PCR reads in MiXCR, one entry per CDR3 protein. The table lists roughly 580,000 distinct CDR3 sequences, approximately 44% of them singletons. Absence of ophthalmopathy progression within 18 months defined stable Graves' hyperthyroidism. The CDR3 runs 15 residues. Germline V gives CDR1 SQVTM, CDR2 ANQGSEA. V lost 5 bases to trimming and J lost 3 bases; unmatched junction nucleotides: 7. Sequences were obtained from peripheral blood or thyroid tissue (not recorded which). This clonotype was obtained from a woman under 30 with Graves' hyperthyroidism. The chain links TRBV29-1 to TRBJ1-5; 10 positions match TRBD1. CDR3 coding DNA: TGCAGCGTTATTCCGGGACAGGGGTCCAATCAGCCCCAGCATTTT. Its translation is CSVIPGQGSNQPQHF.